The 7 T cell receptor beta chains below come from one sample, sequenced in a study of vaccination effects on CD4 cells after COVID-19. Before sequencing took place, the ViraFEST assay used viral peptide pools to expand antigen-specific CD4+ T cells. The culture ran for roughly 10 days before CD4+ T cells were isolated. It was two doses of either the BNT162b2 or mRNA-1273 vaccine that participants received. The antigens for these receptors are not known. Produced via immunoSEQ multiplex PCR; TCRdb's table is partial and in-frame only. The sample shows tens of thousands of clones, about 74% of them seen only once. This sample comprised CD4+ T cells from PBMCs cultured with HCoV-OC43 spike peptides, obtained after COVID-19 vaccination. Indicated subset: HCoV-OC43 spike overlapping peptide pool stimulation. These receptors were obtained from a human donor who received a COVID-19 vaccine.

The V call is TRBV4-2, the J call TRBJ2-5; D unresolved. CDR1 and CDR2 (germline): LGHNA, YNFKEQ. Between the trimmed V and J ends, which lost 0 bases and 4 bases, there was a span of 6 bases. The CDR3 runs 13 residues. The CDR3 DNA follows: TGTGCCAGCAGCCAAGATACCGGAGAGACCCAGTACTTC. Residues: CASSQDTGETQYF.

This clone was seen just once. The chain is built from TRBV28 and TRBJ2-7, with TRBD2 matching 14 bases. CDR3 length: 18 residues. Germline V gene data show CDR1 as MDHEN and CDR2 as SYDVKM. Trimming cost V 2 bases and J 0 bases; bases outside gene matches: 6. The CDR3 loop is CASSLAGLAGGLSYEQYF. Here the CDR3 DNA reads TGTGCCAGCAGTTTAGCCGGACTAGCGGGAGGACTCTCCTACGAGCAGTACTTC.

The chain employs TRBV27 and TRBJ2-1, with TRBD2 matching 8 bases. Trimming took 6 bases from V and 12 from J; bases not matched to a gene: 13. The CDR3 spans 14 residues. Germline CDR1 and CDR2: MNHEY and SMNVEV (reference sequence). In nucleotides, the CDR3 is TGTGCCAGCAGAATCTCCCTTAGCGGGAAGGGGCAGTTCTTC. Protein product: CASRISLSGKGQFF.

The chain is built from TRBV14 and TRBJ1-1; D is ambiguous. This CDR3 is 13 amino acids long. The V gene's germline CDR1 is SGHDN and CDR2 FVKESK. Trimming stripped 2 bases from V and 1 base from J, with 5 bases between. The CDR3 sequence is CASSQRRNTEAFF. The CDR3 bases are TGTGCCAGCAGCCAACGACGGAACACTGAAGCTTTCTTT.

This chain uses TRBV6-5 with TRBJ2-1; 14 nucleotides align to TRBD2. Losses at the gene ends were 2 bases for V and 10 bases for J; bases not matched to a gene: 4. There are 15 residues in the CDR3. The germline V gene encodes CDR1 MNHEY and CDR2 SVGAGI. The CDR3 here is CASSYGTSGRSEQFF. The CDR3 DNA sequence: TGTGCCAGCAGTTACGGGACTAGCGGGAGAAGCGAGCAGTTCTTC.

This clone turned up a few times. The chain has TRBV11-2 and TRBJ2-3, with D hard to call. Trimming stripped 0 bases from V and 0 bases from J, with 13 bases between. Looked up from germline, CDR1 is SGHAT and CDR2 is FQNNGV. The CDR3 has 17 amino acids. The CDR3 sequence: CASSLDLPGTSTDTQYF. The CDR3 region has the DNA TGTGCCAGCAGCTTAGATCTGCCCGGAACTAGCACAGATACGCAGTATTTT.

The chain recombines TRBV4-1 with TRBJ2-6; 13 bases map to TRBD2. CDR1 and CDR2 from the germline V gene are MGHRA and YSYEKL. With 2 bases clipped from V and 1 base from J, the junction kept 14 bases outside the gene matches. This CDR3 contains 22 residues. In DNA, the CDR3 is TGCGCCAGCAGCCAATATTCGGAGGGACTAGCGGGAAGTTGGTCTGGGGCCAACGTCCTGACTTTC. Translating gives CASSQYSEGLAGSWSGANVLTF.